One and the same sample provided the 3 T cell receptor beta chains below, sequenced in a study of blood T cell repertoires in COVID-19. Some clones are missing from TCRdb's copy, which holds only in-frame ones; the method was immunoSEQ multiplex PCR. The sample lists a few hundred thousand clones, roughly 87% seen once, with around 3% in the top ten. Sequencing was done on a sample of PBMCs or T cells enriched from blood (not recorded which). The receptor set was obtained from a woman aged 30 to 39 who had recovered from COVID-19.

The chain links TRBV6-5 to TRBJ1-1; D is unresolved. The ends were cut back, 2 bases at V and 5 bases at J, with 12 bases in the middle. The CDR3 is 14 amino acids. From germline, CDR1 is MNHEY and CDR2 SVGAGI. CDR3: CASSYGRQVTEAFF. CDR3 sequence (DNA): TGTGCCAGCAGTTACGGCCGTCAAGTGACTGAAGCTTTCTTT.

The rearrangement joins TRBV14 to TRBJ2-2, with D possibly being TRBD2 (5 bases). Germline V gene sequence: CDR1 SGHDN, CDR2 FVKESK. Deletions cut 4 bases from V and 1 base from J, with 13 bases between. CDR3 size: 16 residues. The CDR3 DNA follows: TGTGCCAGCAGCCCCCTCACGGCGGGGAACACCGGGGAGCTGTTTTTT. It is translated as CASSPLTAGNTGELFF. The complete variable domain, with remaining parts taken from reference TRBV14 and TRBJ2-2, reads EAGVTQFPSHSVIEKGQTVTLRCDPISGHDNLYWYRRVMGKEIKFLLHFVKESKQDESGMPNNRFLAERTGGTYSTLKVQPAELEDSGVYFCASSPLTAGNTGELFFGEGSRLTVL.

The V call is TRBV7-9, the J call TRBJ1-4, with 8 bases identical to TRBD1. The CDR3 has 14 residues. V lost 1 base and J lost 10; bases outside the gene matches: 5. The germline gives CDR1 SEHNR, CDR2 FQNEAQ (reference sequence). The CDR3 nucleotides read TGTGCCAGCAGCTTAGTACAGGGGGGAGGAAAACTGTTTTTT. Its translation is CASSLVQGGGKLFF.